The next 15 T cell receptor beta chains were all read from a single sample in a study of T cell repertoires in cytomegalovirus infection. One entry per CDR3 protein, called by TCRdb with MiXCR from the reads. The profile shows 450,000 to 550,000 distinct CDR3 sequences, 16% of them singletons. The sample was CD8+ T cells from PBMCs. These receptors were obtained from a human donor in good health (CMV status not recorded). Some clones in this sample may be carry-over from other donors' samples.

J is TRBJ2-1 and V is TRBV6-5; TRBD2 agrees at 8 bases. Germline V gene sequence: CDR1 MNHEY, CDR2 SVGAGI. This CDR3 is built from 13 residues. V lost 5 bases to trimming and J lost 9 bases; unmatched junction nucleotides: 6. The CDR3: CASSVGGGGEQFF. The CDR3 DNA reads as TGTGCCAGCAGTGTCGGGGGGGGTGGTGAGCAGTTCTTC.

A few counts support this clonotype. The V and J genes are TRBV19 and TRBJ1-1; a weak D match, TRBD1 (5 bases). Trimming removed 5 bases from V and 6 bases from J, with 13 bases in between. CDR3 size: 13 residues. The V gene's germline CDR1 is LNHDA and CDR2 SQIVND (reference sequence). CDR3 sequence reads: CASSPPRGSEAFF. In DNA form, the CDR3 reads TGTGCCAGTAGTCCGCCGAGGGGTTCTGAAGCTTTCTTT.

This clonotype was counted many times. The chain recombines TRBV25-1 with TRBJ1-2; 7 bases are a match to TRBD1. V was clipped by 7 bases and J by 4 bases; unmatched bases: 9. Germline CDR1 MGHDK, CDR2 SYGVNS. This CDR3 comprises 14 residues. CDR3: CASKVPGQLYGYTF. CDR3 DNA sequence: TGTGCCAGCAAGGTGCCGGGACAGCTCTATGGCTACACCTTC.

The chain carries TRBV5-4 and TRBJ2-3; D call uncertain. V lost 4 bases to trimming and J lost 2 bases, with 17 bases between them. Germline CDR1 and CDR2: SGHNT and YYREEE (reference sequence). This CDR3 comprises 16 residues. CDR3 protein: CASSEYGYLTTDTQYF. The CDR3 DNA reads as TGTGCCAGCAGCGAATACGGGTACCTTACCACAGATACGCAGTATTTT.

This clonotype was recorded a few times. The chain carries TRBV24-1 and TRBJ1-2; D is unresolved. This CDR3 region has 13 residues. Germline V CDR1 and CDR2: KGHDR, SFDVKD. The germline V and J ends were trimmed by 1 base and 8 bases, with 10 bases remaining between them. The CDR3 DNA reads TGTGCCACCAGTGATTTAGGATGGGAAGGCTACACCTTC. This encodes CATSDLGWEGYTF.

There are many counts of this clonotype. V usage is TRBV20-1 and J usage is TRBJ2-7; D not resolved. The CDR3 sequence is 15 residues long. Trimming removed 2 bases at V and 0 bases at J, with 14 bases between. The V gene's germline CDR1 is DFQATT and CDR2 SNEGSKA (reference sequence). The CDR3 region is CSARSLDSSSYEQYF. For the CDR3, the DNA is TGCAGTGCTAGATCCCTCGACTCTAGCTCCTACGAGCAGTACTTC.

This clonotype was seen many times. V is TRBV7-9 and J is TRBJ2-7, with D hard to call. The CDR3 loop spans 13 amino acids. Trimming cost V 5 bases and J 6 bases, with 14 bases left between them. The germline V gene encodes CDR1 SEHNR and CDR2 FQNEAQ (reference sequence). CDR3 protein: CASSRGPAPEQYF. The CDR3 DNA sequence: TGTGCCAGCAGCCGTGGGCCAGCCCCCGAGCAGTACTTC.

This clonotype occurred many times. V usage is TRBV23-1 and J usage is TRBJ2-1; TRBD1 might be the D (5 bases). TRBV23-1 is an ORF; its function is uncertain. The CDR3 runs 15 residues. V dropped 0 bases and J dropped 7 bases, with 13 bases sitting between them. The CDR3 sequence: CASSQSIGRDNEQFF. The CDR3 DNA sequence: TGCGCCAGCAGTCAATCGATCGGCAGGGATAATGAGCAGTTCTTC.

V gene TRBV28 combines with J gene TRBJ1-1, with D possibly TRBD1 on 5 matching bases. V was clipped by 7 bases and J by 5 bases, with 14 bases between them. The CDR3 length is 13 residues. CDR1 and CDR2 from the germline V gene are MDHEN and SYDVKM. CDR3 region: CASNPGVETEAFF. The CDR3 DNA is TGTGCCAGCAACCCGGGGGTGGAAACTGAAGCTTTCTTT.

J is TRBJ2-1 and V is TRBV7-6; D is unresolved. Germline CDR1 SGHVS, CDR2 FNYEAQ. This CDR3 is 12 amino acids long. Trimming pared 7 bases from V and 6 bases from J, leaving 10 bases between. CDR3 bases: TGTGCCAGCAATCTACCAGGCAATGAGCAGTTCTTC. Residues: CASNLPGNEQFF.

This clonotype was seen many times. This sequence joins TRBV24-1 and TRBJ2-3, with TRBD2 identical over 7 bases. The V and J ends lost 1 base and 3 bases, in that order; junction bases with no gene match: 15. CDR3 size: 19 residues. The germline V gene encodes CDR1 KGHDR and CDR2 SFDVKD. The CDR3 nucleotides read TGTGCCACCAGTGATTTCGGGACTATGGCGGGAGCTTTGACAGATACGCAGTATTTT. It is translated as CATSDFGTMAGALTDTQYF.

The V gene is TRBV9, the J gene TRBJ2-1; TRBD2 matches 13 bases. CDR1 is SGDLS and CDR2 is YYNGEE in the germline V gene. This CDR3 is 16 amino acids long. The J segment lost 9 bases and the V segment lost 3 bases, leaving 9 bases of the junction unmatched. CDR3 protein: CASSEETSGRAVEQFF. In DNA, the CDR3 is TGTGCCAGCAGCGAAGAAACTAGCGGGAGGGCCGTTGAGCAGTTCTTC.

This clonotype occurred a few times. This chain connects TRBV23-1 to TRBJ2-3; the match to TRBD1 covers 8 bases. TRBV23-1 is filed as an ORF, its function uncertain. The CDR3 has 17 residues. The junction had 7 bases not matched to a gene; V was cut back by 0 bases and J by 2 bases. The CDR3 DNA reads TGCGCCAGCAGTCAATCTTGGCAGGGGGCGCCCACAGATACGCAGTATTTT. Its protein is CASSQSWQGAPTDTQYF.

This clonotype was recorded a few times. The gene calls are TRBV5-1 and TRBJ2-1; D is possibly TRBD1 (6 bases). The germline V gene has CDR1 SGHRS and CDR2 YFSETQ. V was pared by 7 bases and J by 0 bases, with 14 bases between. The CDR3 totals 15 residues. The CDR3 bases are TGCGCCAGCCAGGAAGAGGGGGTCTCCTACAATGAGCAGTTCTTC. Protein sequence: CASQEEGVSYNEQFF.

This clonotype showed up just a few times. The chain employs TRBV7-9 and TRBJ2-1, with D tentatively TRBD1 (6 bases). Germline V gene lookup returns CDR1 SEHNR and CDR2 FQNEAQ (reference sequence). There are 17 residues in the CDR3. Trimming left V 1 base short and J 4 bases short, with 17 bases between. The CDR3 sequence is CASSLVKGFQGYNEQFF. The CDR3 coding sequence is TGTGCCAGCAGCTTAGTAAAAGGATTCCAGGGGTACAATGAGCAGTTCTTC.